This TCR beta chain comes out of a study of T cell repertoires in cytomegalovirus infection. Study in general: Well-studied HLA-B-restricted epitopes and recently identified HLA-C-restricted epitopes of CMV were both used in the study. Through public TCR beta signatures, both CMV infection and matching HLA type were indicated. General study findings and limits: Ex vivo responses were dominated by HLA-C-restricted CMV-specific TCR beta clonotypes. Using cumulative public TCR beta family frequency, the authors identified those who carried CMV together with the relevant HLA.

TCRdb used MiXCR to reprocess the reads, holding one entry per CDR3 protein. The sample records 550,000 to 850,000 distinct CDR3 sequences, around 32% being singletons. Worth noting for this clonotype: Its antigen remains unknown.

CDR3 length equals 16 residues. J was trimmed by 0 bases and V by 5 bases; bases with no gene match: 6. Germline V lookup: CDR1 MNHEY, CDR2 SMNVEV (reference sequence). The chain carries TRBV27 and TRBJ2-4; 8 bases fit TRBD2. The specimen was cultured PBMCs, collected from culture after CMV antigen stimulation. This clonotype originated in a human donor in good health (CMV status not recorded). Some clones in this sample may be carry-over from other donors' samples. CDR3: CASSIASGLAKNIQYF. In DNA form, the CDR3 reads TGTGCCAGCAGTATTGCTAGCGGGCTAGCCAAAAACATTCAGTACTTC.